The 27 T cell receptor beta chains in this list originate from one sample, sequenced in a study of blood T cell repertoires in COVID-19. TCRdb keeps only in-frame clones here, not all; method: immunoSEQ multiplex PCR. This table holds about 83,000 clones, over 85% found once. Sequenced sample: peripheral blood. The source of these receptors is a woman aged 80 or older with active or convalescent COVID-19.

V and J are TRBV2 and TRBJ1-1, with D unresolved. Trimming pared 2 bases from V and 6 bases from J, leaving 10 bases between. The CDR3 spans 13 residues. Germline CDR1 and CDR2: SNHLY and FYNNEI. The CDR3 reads CASSEWASSEAFF. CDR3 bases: TGTGCCAGCAGTGAATGGGCGTCTTCTGAAGCTTTCTTT. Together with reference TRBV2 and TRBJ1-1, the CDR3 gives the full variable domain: EPEVTQTPSHQVTQMGQEVILRCVPISNHLYFYWYRQILGQKVEFLVSFYNNEISEKSEIFDDQFSVERPDGSNFTLKIRSTKLEDSAMYFCASSEWASSEAFFGQGTRLTVV.

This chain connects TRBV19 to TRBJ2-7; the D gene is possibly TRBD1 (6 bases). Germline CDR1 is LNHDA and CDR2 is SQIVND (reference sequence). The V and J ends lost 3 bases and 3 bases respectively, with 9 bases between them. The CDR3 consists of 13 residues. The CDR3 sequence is CASSIQGGYEQYF. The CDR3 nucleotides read TGTGCCAGTAGTATTCAAGGGGGCTACGAGCAGTACTTC.

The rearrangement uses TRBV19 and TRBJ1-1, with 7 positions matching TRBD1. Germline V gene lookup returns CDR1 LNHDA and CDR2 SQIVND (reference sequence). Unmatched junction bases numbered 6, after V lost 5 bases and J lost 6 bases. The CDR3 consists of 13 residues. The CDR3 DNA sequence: TGTGCCAGTAGTCTTACAGGGGTGTCTGAAGCTTTCTTT. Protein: CASSLTGVSEAFF.

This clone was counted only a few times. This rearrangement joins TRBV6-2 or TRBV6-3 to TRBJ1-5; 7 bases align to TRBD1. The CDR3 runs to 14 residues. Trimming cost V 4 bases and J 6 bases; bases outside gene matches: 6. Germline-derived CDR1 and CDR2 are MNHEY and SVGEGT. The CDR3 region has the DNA TGTGCCAGCAGTTCACAGGGGTTCAGTCAGCCCCAGCATTTT. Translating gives CASSSQGFSQPQHF.

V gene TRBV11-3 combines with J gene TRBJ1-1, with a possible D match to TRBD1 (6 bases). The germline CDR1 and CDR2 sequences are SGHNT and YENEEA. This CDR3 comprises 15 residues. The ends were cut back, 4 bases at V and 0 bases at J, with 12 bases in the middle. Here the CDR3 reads CASSSTTGLNTEAFF. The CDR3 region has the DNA TGTGCCAGCAGCTCTACGACAGGCTTGAACACTGAAGCTTTCTTT.

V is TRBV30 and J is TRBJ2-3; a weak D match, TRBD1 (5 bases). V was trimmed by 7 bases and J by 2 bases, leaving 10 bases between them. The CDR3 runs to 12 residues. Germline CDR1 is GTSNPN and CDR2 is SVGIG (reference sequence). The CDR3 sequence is CALNRFTDTQYF. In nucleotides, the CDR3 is TGTGCCTTAAACAGGTTCACAGATACGCAGTATTTT.

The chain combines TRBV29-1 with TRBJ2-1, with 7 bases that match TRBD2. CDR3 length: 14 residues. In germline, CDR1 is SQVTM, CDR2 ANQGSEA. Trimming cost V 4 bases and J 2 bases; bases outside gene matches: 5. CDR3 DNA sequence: TGCAGCGTTGTCGGACTAGTACCCTACAATGAGCAGTTCTTC. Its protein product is CSVVGLVPYNEQFF.

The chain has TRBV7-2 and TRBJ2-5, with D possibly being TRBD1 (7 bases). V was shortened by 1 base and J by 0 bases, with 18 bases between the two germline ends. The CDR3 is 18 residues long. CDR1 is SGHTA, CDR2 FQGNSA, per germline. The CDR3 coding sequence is TGTGCCAGCAGCTTAGTAATTCGGGCAGGGGGGTACCAAGAGACCCAGTACTTC. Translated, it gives CASSLVIRAGGYQETQYF.

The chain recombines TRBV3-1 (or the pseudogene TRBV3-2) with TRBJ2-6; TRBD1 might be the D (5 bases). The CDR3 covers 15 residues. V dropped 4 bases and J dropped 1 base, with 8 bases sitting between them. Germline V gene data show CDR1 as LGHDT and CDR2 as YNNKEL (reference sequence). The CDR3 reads CASSRTRSGANVLTF. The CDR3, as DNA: TGTGCCAGCAGCCGGACAAGGTCTGGGGCCAACGTCCTGACTTTC.

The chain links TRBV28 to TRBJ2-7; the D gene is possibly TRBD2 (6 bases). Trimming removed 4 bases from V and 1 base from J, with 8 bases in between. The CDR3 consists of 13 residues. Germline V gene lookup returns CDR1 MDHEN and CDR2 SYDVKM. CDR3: CASSWGGSYEQYF. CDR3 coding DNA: TGTGCCAGCAGTTGGGGAGGATCCTACGAGCAGTACTTC.

The DNA for the CDR3 is TGTGCCACCAGCAGAGATTTCGGGACCTACGAGCAGTACTTC. Translation: CATSRDFGTYEQYF. The chain joins TRBV15 to TRBJ2-7; maybe TRBD2 (5 bases). Germline V CDR1 and CDR2: LNHNV, YYDKDF (reference sequence). Trimming pared 0 bases from V and 2 bases from J, leaving 8 bases between. CDR3 length equals 14 residues.

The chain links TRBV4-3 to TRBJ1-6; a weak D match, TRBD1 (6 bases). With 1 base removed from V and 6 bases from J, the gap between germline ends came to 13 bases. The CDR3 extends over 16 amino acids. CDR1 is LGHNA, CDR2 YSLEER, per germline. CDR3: CASSQAGRGSNSPLHF. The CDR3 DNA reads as TGCGCCAGCAGCCAAGCCGGCAGGGGTAGTAATTCACCCCTCCACTTT.

The chain's CDR3 is CASRLVELATETQYF. CDR3 DNA: TGCGCCAGCAGATTAGTTGAACTAGCGACGGAGACCCAGTACTTC. The rearrangement uses TRBV5-1 and TRBJ2-5, with 7 positions matching TRBD2. CDR1 and CDR2 (germline): SGHRS, YFSETQ. The CDR3 has 15 residues. With 5 bases clipped from V and 5 bases from J, the junction kept 12 bases outside the gene matches.

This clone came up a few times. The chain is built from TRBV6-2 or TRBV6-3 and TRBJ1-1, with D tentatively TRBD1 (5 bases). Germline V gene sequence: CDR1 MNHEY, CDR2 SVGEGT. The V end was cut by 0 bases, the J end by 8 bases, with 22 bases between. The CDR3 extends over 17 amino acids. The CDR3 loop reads CASSYSGFVTGALEAFF. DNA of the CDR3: TGTGCCAGCAGTTACTCGGGTTTCGTAACAGGAGCCTTAGAAGCTTTCTTT.

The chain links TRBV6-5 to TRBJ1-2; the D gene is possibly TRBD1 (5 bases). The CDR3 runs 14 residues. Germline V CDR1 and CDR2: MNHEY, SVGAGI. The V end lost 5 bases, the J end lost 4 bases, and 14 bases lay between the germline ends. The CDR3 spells CASSTGFPPYGYTF. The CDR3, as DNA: TGTGCCAGCAGTACAGGCTTCCCGCCCTATGGCTACACCTTC.

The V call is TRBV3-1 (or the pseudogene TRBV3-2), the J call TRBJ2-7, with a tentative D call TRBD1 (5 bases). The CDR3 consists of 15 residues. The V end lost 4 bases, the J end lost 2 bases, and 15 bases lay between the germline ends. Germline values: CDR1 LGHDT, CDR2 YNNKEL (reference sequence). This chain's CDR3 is CASSPGGAKTYEQYF. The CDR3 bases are TGTGCCAGCAGCCCAGGTGGGGCAAAAACCTACGAGCAGTACTTC.

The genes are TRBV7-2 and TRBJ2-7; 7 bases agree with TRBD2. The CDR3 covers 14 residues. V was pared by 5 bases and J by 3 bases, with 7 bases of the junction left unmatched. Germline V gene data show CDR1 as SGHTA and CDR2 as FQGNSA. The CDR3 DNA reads TGTGCCAGCAGCCTCGGACTAGGAGACTACGAGCAGTACTTC. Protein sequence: CASSLGLGDYEQYF.

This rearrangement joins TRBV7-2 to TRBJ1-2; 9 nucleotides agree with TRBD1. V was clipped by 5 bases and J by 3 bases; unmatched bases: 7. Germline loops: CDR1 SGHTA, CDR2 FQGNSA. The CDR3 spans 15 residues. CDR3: CASSPRTGVDYGYTF. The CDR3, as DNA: TGTGCCAGCAGCCCCAGGACAGGGGTGGACTATGGCTACACCTTC.

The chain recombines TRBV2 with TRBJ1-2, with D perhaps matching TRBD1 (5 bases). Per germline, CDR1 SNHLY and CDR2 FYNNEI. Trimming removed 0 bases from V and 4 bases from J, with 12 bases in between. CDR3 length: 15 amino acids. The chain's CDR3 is CASSEAVDSFYGYTF. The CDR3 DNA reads TGTGCCAGCAGTGAAGCGGTCGACAGTTTCTATGGCTACACCTTC.

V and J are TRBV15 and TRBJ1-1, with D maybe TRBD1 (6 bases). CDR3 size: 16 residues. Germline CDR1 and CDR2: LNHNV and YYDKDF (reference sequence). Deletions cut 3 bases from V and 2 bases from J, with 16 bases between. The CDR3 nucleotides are TGTGCCACCAGCAGCAGGAGTGGCAGGGGCAACACTGAAGCTTTCTTT. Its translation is CATSSRSGRGNTEAFF. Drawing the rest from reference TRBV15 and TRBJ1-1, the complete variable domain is DAMVIQNPRYQVTQFGKPVTLSCSQTLNHNVMYWYQQKSSQAPKLLFHYYDKDFNNEADTPDNFQSRRPNTSFCFLDIRSPGLGDTAMYLCATSSRSGRGNTEAFFGQGTRLTVV.

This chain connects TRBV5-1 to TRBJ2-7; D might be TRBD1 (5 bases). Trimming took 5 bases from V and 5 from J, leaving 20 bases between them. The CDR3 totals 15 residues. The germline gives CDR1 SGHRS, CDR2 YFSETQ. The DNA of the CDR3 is TGCGCCAGCAGGCCCCGGTCTTCCAGGGTAGACGAGCAGTACTTC. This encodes CASRPRSSRVDEQYF.

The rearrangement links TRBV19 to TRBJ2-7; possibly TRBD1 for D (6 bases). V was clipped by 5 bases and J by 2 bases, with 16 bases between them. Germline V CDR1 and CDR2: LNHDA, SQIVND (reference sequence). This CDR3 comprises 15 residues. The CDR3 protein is CASSPVPTGPYEQYF. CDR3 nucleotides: TGTGCCAGTAGTCCCGTCCCCACAGGGCCCTACGAGCAGTACTTC.

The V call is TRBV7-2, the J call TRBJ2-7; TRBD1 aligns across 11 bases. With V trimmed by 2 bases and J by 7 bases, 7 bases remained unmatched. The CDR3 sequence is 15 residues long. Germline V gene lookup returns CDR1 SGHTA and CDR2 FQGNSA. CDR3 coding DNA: TGTGCCAGCAGCTTACAGGGACAGGGGGTGGGGGAGCAGTACTTC. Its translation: CASSLQGQGVGEQYF.

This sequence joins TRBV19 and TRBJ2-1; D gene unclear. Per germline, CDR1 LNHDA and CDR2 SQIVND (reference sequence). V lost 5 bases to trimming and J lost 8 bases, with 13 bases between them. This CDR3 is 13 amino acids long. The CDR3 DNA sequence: TGTGCCAGTAGTTTTCTAGGTTCCCATGAGCAGTTCTTC. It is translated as CASSFLGSHEQFF.

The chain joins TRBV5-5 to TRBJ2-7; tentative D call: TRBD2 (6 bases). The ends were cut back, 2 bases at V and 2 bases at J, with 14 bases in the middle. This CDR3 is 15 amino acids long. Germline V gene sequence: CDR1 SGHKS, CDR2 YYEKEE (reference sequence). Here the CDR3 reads CASSLGWEETYEQYF. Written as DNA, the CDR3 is TGTGCCAGCAGCTTAGGGTGGGAGGAGACCTACGAGCAGTACTTC. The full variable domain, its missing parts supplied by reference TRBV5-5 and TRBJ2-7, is DAGVTQSPTHLIKTRGQQVTLRCSPISGHKSVSWYQQVLGQGPQFIFQYYEKEERGRGNFPDRFSARQFPNYSSELNVNALLLGDSALYLCASSLGWEETYEQYFGPGTRLTVT.

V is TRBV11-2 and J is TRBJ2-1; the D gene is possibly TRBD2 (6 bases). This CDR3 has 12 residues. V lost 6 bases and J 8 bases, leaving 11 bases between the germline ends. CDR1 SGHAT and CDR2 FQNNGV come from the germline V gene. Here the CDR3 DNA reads TGTGCCAGCAGGGCCAGGGAGGATGAGCAGTTCTTC. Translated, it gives CASRAREDEQFF.

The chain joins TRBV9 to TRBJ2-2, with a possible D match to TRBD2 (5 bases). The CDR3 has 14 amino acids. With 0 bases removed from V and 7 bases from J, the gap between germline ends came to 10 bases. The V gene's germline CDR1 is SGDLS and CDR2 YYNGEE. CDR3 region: CASSVAEGGGELFF. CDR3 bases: TGTGCCAGCAGCGTAGCCGAGGGTGGCGGGGAGCTGTTTTTT.